The 6 T cell receptor beta chains presented below share a single source sample, sequenced in a study of tumor-infiltrating lymphocytes in primary liver carcinoma. A constant-region primer served to make TCR beta cDNA from about 500 ng total RNA. For TCR beta, libraries were produced by three nested multiplex PCR rounds using slightly modified ARM-PCR. In the first two PCR rounds, TRBV1-TRBV30 forward primers were paired with a C-beta reverse primer, and each round lasted approximately 10 cycles. TCRdb re-called the multiplex PCR reads with MiXCR, one entry per CDR3 protein. Of about 210,000 distinct CDR3 sequences in the sample, approximately 64% were seen once. Both blood RNA, taken from unsorted whole blood, and germline DNA were extracted. What was sequenced was peripheral blood. The receptors derive from a woman aged 55 to 70 with primary liver carcinoma and hepatitis B virus infection.

This sequence joins TRBV6-5 and TRBJ1-1; 8 bases agree with TRBD1. Germline V lookup: CDR1 MNHEY, CDR2 SVGAGI. The CDR3 runs 14 residues. Here the CDR3 DNA reads TGTGATAGCAGTTCGCAGGGGGCGGACACTGAAGCTTTCTTT. It translates to CDSSSQGADTEAFF.

In regard to this clonotype: One end of the junction is discordant with germline, which a read error may explain. The rearrangement joins TRBV11-2 to TRBJ2-5; D possibly corresponds to TRBD1 (6 bases). The CDR3 sequence is 14 residues long. Looked up from germline, CDR1 is SGHAT and CDR2 is FQNNGV. The CDR3 sequence: CASSKGTSRESQYF. The CDR3 DNA sequence: TGTGCAAGCAGCAAGGGGACATCCAGAGAGAGCCAGTACTTC.

On this clonotype itself: This may come from a read error, since a much larger clone is one base off. The chain joins TRBV5-1 to TRBJ1-2; D is undetermined. The CDR3 has 15 residues. The germline V gene has CDR1 SGHRS and CDR2 YFSETQ. In DNA form, the CDR3 reads TGCGCCAGCAGCCTCCTTGGTCCCCCTAAATATGGCTACACCTTC. It is translated as CASSLLGPPKYGYTF.

This clonotype was seen a single time. This clone may be a read error of a much larger clone one base away. The CDR3 does not end in the conserved phenylalanine or tryptophan, so this is likely a read error. This rearrangement joins TRBV6-1 to TRBJ1-2; D gene ambiguous. Trimming cost V 2 bases and J 7 bases, with 17 bases left between them. The CDR3 loop spans 15 amino acids. Germline V lookup: CDR1 MNHNS, CDR2 SASEGT. CDR3 amino acids: CASSEFGTSPGGYTL. The CDR3 DNA is TGTGCCAGCAGTGAATTTGGAACTTCCCCAGGTGGCTACACCCTC.

Regarding this clonotype: In this CDR3 the conserved last residue, phenylalanine or tryptophan, is missing, so a read error is likely. The chain combines TRBV11-2 with TRBJ1-1; TRBD1 might be the D (5 bases). Germline values: CDR1 SGHAT, CDR2 FQNNGV. V was pared by 2 bases and J by 6 bases, with 13 bases between. The CDR3 is made up of 14 amino acids. The CDR3, as DNA: TGTGCCAGCAGCTTACAGGGATCATCCCCTGAAGCTTTCCTC. As protein: CASSLQGSSPEAFL.

This clonotype was recorded once. The CDR3 end shows no conserved phenylalanine or tryptophan, and so a read error is likely. J is TRBJ2-2 and V is TRBV24-1, with D perhaps matching TRBD1 (6 bases). The V end was cut by 5 bases, the J end by 2 bases, with 11 bases between. CDR1 and CDR2 from the germline V gene are KGHDR and SFDVKD. This CDR3 contains 15 residues. CDR3 in amino acids: CATSGWTANTGELFS. Here the CDR3 DNA reads TGTGCCACCAGTGGATGGACAGCCAACACCGGGGAGCTGTTTTCT.